This passage covers 2 T cell receptor beta chains from one sample sequenced in a study of T cell responses to AZD1222 COVID-19 vaccine. The data were produced by immunoSEQ multiplex PCR, yet TCRdb's version contains in-frame clones alone and is incomplete. The sample lists roughly 100,000 clones; approximately 87% were seen once. The material was peripheral blood, obtained on day 0 of AZD1222 vaccination. The receptors stem from an adult in good health.

This chain uses TRBV6-5 with TRBJ1-2; D perhaps matches TRBD1 (6 bases). The CDR3 has 14 residues. The ends were cut back, 7 bases at V and 9 bases at J, with 21 bases in the middle. CDR1 is MNHEY, CDR2 SVGAGI, per germline. The CDR3 nucleotides read TGTGCCAGCACTAGGGGGGGAAGCCCTATGCGCTACACCTTC. As protein: CASTRGGSPMRYTF.

The CDR3 protein is CASSLRTGVVSDTQYF. As DNA, the CDR3 is TGTGCCAGCAGCTTAAGAACGGGAGTGGTTTCGGATACGCAGTATTTT. The chain links TRBV11-2 to TRBJ2-3; a weak D match, TRBD2 (6 bases). In germline, CDR1 is SGHAT, CDR2 FQNNGV. V was pared by 2 bases and J by 6 bases, with 18 bases between. This CDR3 contains 16 residues.